This TCR beta chain was found in a study of blood T cell repertoires in COVID-19. Whole-study context: The United States, Italy and Spain supplied acute and convalescent COVID-19 samples.

Participant ages covered about 18 to 90 years across about two dozen US areas. Among Cohort 3 donors, those recovered had two negative PCRs, clearance, or symptom resolution. This clone occurred a few times. V gave up 3 bases and J gave up 3 bases; unmatched junction bases: 5. This CDR3 spans 16 amino acids. CDR1 LGHDT and CDR2 YNNKEL come from the germline V gene (reference sequence). Assay used: immunoSEQ multiplex PCR; TCRdb lists only in-frame clones, some missing. This table has about 320,000 clones, 75% to 90% appearing once. V gene TRBV3-1 (or the pseudogene TRBV3-2) combines with J gene TRBJ1-3, with TRBD1 matching over 10 bases. The receptor was isolated from a man in his fifties or sixties who had recovered from COVID-19. The sequencing sample was made of PBMCs or T cells enriched from blood (not recorded which). This CDR3 is CASSQRDRGFGNTIYF. The CDR3 coding sequence is TGTGCCAGCAGCCAGAGGGACAGGGGCTTTGGAAACACCATATATTTT.